This paragraph covers one T cell receptor beta chain sequence. No antigen is known for it. Every patient was untreated before thyroid surgery. Methods used by the authors: Variation in CDR3 across clinicopathological groups served as the basis for constructing a distant-metastasis classifier in papillary thyroid cancer. From the PCR reads, TCRdb re-called clones with MiXCR. These V and J calls derive from TCRdb rather than the authors' analysis. The sample carries tens of thousands of clones, less than 20% recorded once. The data are from a study of metastatic and nonmetastatic thyroid tumors. Study summary: Peripheral blood and tumor or nodule samples from malignant and benign thyroid patients were compared. Study findings and constraints: Compared with benign nodules, malignant thyroid tumors were reported to have significantly higher TCR beta diversity in both blood and tumor.

The V gene lost 6 bases and the J gene lost 6 bases, with 24 bases spanning the gap. Germline V lookup: CDR1 MNHEY, CDR2 SMNVEV (reference sequence). The CDR3 consists of 17 residues. This sequence originates from a female donor with papillary thyroid cancer or a benign thyroid nodule (not recorded which). Some clones in this sample may be carry-over from other donors' samples. Source material: blood. This rearrangement joins TRBV27 to TRBJ2-4; TRBD2 might be the D (5 bases). Here the CDR3 DNA reads TGTGCCAGCAGAAGCCGGACTTGCGGGCACTTCGGAAACATTCAGTACTTC. The encoded protein is CASRSRTCGHFGNIQYF.